The rows below give T cell receptor beta chains drawn from one sample of a study of technical replicates of blood from a few donors. TCRdb's table, derived via immunoSEQ multiplex PCR, lists solely in-frame clones and lacks some. The sample records 90,000 or so clones, about 95% being singletons. Sequences were obtained from T cells isolated from PBMCs. The receptor set was obtained from a human donor in good health. Both conserved end residues are part of each CDR3. A D gene is named only where the DNA matches it firmly. A row's size may be missing; if present it is once, few, many or a size class.

NA	TRBV28	many	TRBJ1-5	CASSSGHSNQPQHF	TGTGCCAGCAGTTCGGGACACAGCAATCAGCCCCAGCATTTT
NA	TRBV4-1	NA	TRBJ2-1	CASSQDRTQQFF	TGCGCCAGCAGCCAAGATCGGACACAGCAGTTCTTC
TRBD2	TRBV18	NA	TRBJ2-5	CASSPTREGGETQYF	TGTGCCAGCTCACCAACCCGGGAGGGTGGAGAGACCCAGTACTTC
NA	TRBV5-1	NA	TRBJ2-5	CASSFSYQETQYF	TGCGCCAGCAGCTTCTCGTACCAAGAGACCCAGTACTTC
NA	TRBV28	NA	TRBJ2-7	CASRHVEQYF	TGTGCCAGCAGACACGTCGAGCAGTACTTC
TRBD2	TRBV9	NA	TRBJ2-3	CASSAQNFSGRLDTQYF	TGTGCCAGCAGCGCCCAGAACTTTAGCGGGAGGTTAGATACGCAGTATTTT
NA	TRBV5-1	NA	TRBJ2-5	CASSLHGRDRETQYF	TGCGCCAGCAGCTTGCACGGACGGGATCGGGAGACCCAGTACTTC
NA	TRBV6-5	NA	TRBJ2-1	CASSFSVNNEQFF	TGTGCCAGCAGTTTTAGCGTGAACAATGAGCAGTTCTTC
TRBD1	TRBV10-2	NA	TRBJ1-1	CASSEPRTGVNTEAFF	TGCGCCAGCAGTGAGCCCCGGACAGGCGTGAACACTGAAGCTTTCTTT
NA	TRBV28	NA	TRBJ2-3	CASSLLGRAGTDTQYF	TGTGCCAGCAGTTTGCTCGGCAGGGCCGGCACAGATACGCAGTATTTT
NA	TRBV7-3	NA	TRBJ1-4	CARPKGGREKLFF	TGTGCCAGGCCTAAGGGGGGGCGGGAAAAACTGTTTTTT
NA	TRBV14	NA	TRBJ2-3	CASSPRISVPTDTQYF	TGTGCCAGCAGCCCGAGGATCTCAGTCCCCACAGATACGCAGTATTTT
TRBD1	TRBV30	once	TRBJ1-2	CAWSVFPSGGVDGYTF	TGTGCCTGGAGTGTTTTTCCTTCAGGGGGCGTGGATGGCTACACCTTC
NA	TRBV5-6	NA	TRBJ2-7	CASSLGFGLFYEQYF	TGTGCCAGCAGCTTGGGGTTCGGACTTTTCTACGAGCAGTACTTC
TRBD2	TRBV9	NA	TRBJ2-3	CASSAILAGGADTQYF	TGTGCCAGCAGCGCTATACTAGCGGGGGGCGCAGATACGCAGTATTTT
TRBD1	TRBV28	once	TRBJ1-1	CATRRGLAEAFF	TGTGCCACCCGCAGGGGGCTGGCTGAAGCTTTCTTT
NA	TRBV5-1	NA	TRBJ2-1	CASSLDSLNEQFF	TGCGCCAGCAGCTTGGACAGTCTCAATGAGCAGTTCTTC
TRBD1	TRBV13	NA	TRBJ2-7	CASSTGQATYEQYF	TGTGCCAGCAGCACGGGACAGGCTACTTACGAGCAGTACTTC
TRBD2	TRBV28	NA	TRBJ2-1	CASSLLSGSSYNEQFF	TGTGCCAGCAGTTTATTAAGCGGGAGCTCCTACAATGAGCAGTTCTTC
TRBD2	TRBV5-1	NA	TRBJ2-2	CASSLSLRTSGHTGELFF	TGCGCCAGCAGCTTGTCCCTTCGGACTAGCGGGCACACCGGGGAGCTGTTTTTT
TRBD1	TRBV6-6	NA	TRBJ2-7	CASSYLGQGANEQYF	TGTGCCAGCAGTTACTTGGGACAGGGGGCCAACGAGCAGTACTTC
NA	TRBV2	NA	TRBJ1-3	CASSQLRGGASSGNTIYF	TGTGCCAGCAGCCAACTGAGAGGTGGCGCGTCTTCTGGAAACACCATATATTTT
NA	TRBV19	NA	TRBJ1-5	CASSSQGGSQPQHF	TGTGCCAGTAGTTCACAGGGCGGAAGTCAGCCCCAGCATTTT
TRBD1	TRBV19	NA	TRBJ2-7	CASSILGQGSDEQYF	TGTGCCAGTAGTATTTTGGGACAGGGAAGCGACGAGCAGTACTTC
NA	TRBV28	NA	TRBJ2-3	CASSSWTDSDTQYF	TGTGCCAGCAGTTCGTGGACAGATTCAGATACGCAGTATTTT
NA	TRBV5-6	NA	TRBJ1-2	CASSLDSATGIYGYTF	TGTGCCAGCAGCTTGGACAGTGCGACAGGTATCTATGGCTACACCTTC
TRBD2	TRBV7-2	NA	TRBJ2-7	CASSLRPGLAGPLEQYF	TGTGCCAGCAGCTTACGGCCGGGACTAGCGGGACCCCTCGAGCAGTACTTC
NA	TRBV15	NA	TRBJ2-7	CATSSRVNYEQYF	TGTGCCACCAGCAGTAGAGTTAACTACGAGCAGTACTTC
NA	TRBV2	NA	TRBJ2-5	CASPPDSGETQYF	TGTGCCAGCCCTCCGGACTCTGGAGAGACCCAGTACTTC
TRBD2	TRBV7-2	NA	TRBJ2-7	CASSPGLAGAYEQYF	TGTGCCAGCAGCCCAGGACTAGCGGGTGCCTACGAGCAGTACTTC
NA	TRBV10-3	NA	TRBJ2-1	CAISELSGTYNEQFF	TGTGCCATCAGTGAGCTTAGCGGTACTTACAATGAGCAGTTCTTC
NA	TRBV30	NA	TRBJ1-2	CAWSVRQGRDGYTF	TGTGCCTGGAGTGTACGGCAGGGCCGGGATGGCTACACCTTC
TRBD2	TRBV5-4	NA	TRBJ2-7	CASSLGAGGQYF	TGTGCCAGCAGCTTGGGTGCGGGGGGGCAGTACTTC